The 15 T cell receptor beta chains below come from one sample, sequenced in a study of blood T cell repertoires in COVID-19. Clones were read by immunoSEQ multiplex PCR, and TCRdb kept only the in-frame ones, dropping some. Of more than 110,000 clones listed, just under 90% are singletons. The source material was peripheral blood. The receptors originated from a woman in her forties with acute or convalescent COVID-19.

The chain is built from TRBV18 and TRBJ1-2; TRBD1 agrees at 10 bases. Trimming removed 3 bases from V and 7 bases from J; junction bases left unmatched: 8. Per germline, CDR1 KGHSH and CDR2 LQKENI. CDR3 length: 15 residues. CDR3 sequence: CASSPAAGTGVGYTF. CDR3 nucleotide sequence: TGTGCCAGCTCACCGGCTGCCGGGACAGGGGTTGGCTACACCTTC.

The rearrangement joins TRBV20-1 to TRBJ1-1; D ambiguous. This CDR3 is 10 amino acids long. The germline gives CDR1 DFQATT, CDR2 SNEGSKA (reference sequence). V was clipped by 2 bases and J by 6 bases, with 4 bases between them. This chain's CDR3 is CSARLSEAFF. CDR3 nucleotides: TGCAGTGCTAGACTGTCTGAAGCTTTCTTT.

The chain joins TRBV5-1 to TRBJ1-6, with TRBD1 matching 7 bases. Germline CDR1 reads SGHRS; CDR2 reads YFSETQ. The CDR3 is 16 residues long. The ends lost 3 bases at V and 10 bases at J; junction bases unmatched: 13. CDR3 coding DNA: TGCGCCAGCAGCTACCTCCGGGACAGCCTAAACTCACCCCTCCACTTT. This codes for CASSYLRDSLNSPLHF.

V usage is TRBV28 and J usage is TRBJ2-7; D perhaps matches TRBD2 (6 bases). CDR1 MDHEN and CDR2 SYDVKM come from the germline V gene. The V and J ends lost 10 bases and 2 bases respectively, with 15 bases between them. This CDR3 has 13 residues. The CDR3, as DNA: TGTGCCATTCGGGACTCCGTAACCTACGAGCAGTACTTC. It is translated as CAIRDSVTYEQYF.

The chain has TRBV2 and TRBJ1-4; maybe TRBD1 (6 bases). CDR1 is SNHLY and CDR2 is FYNNEI in the germline V gene. CDR3 size: 12 residues. This CDR3 is CATTGFSEKLFF. CDR3 coding DNA: TGTGCGACCACAGGGTTTAGTGAAAAACTGTTTTTT.

The table lists this clone with a few counts. The chain couples TRBV10-3 to TRBJ2-7; 12 bases are shared with TRBD1. V lost 4 bases and J lost 6; bases outside the gene matches: 7. CDR1 ENHRY and CDR2 SYGVKD come from the germline V gene. This CDR3 spans 15 amino acids. The CDR3 here is CAISGPGQGAAEQYF. The CDR3 region has the DNA TGTGCCATCAGTGGCCCGGGACAGGGGGCGGCCGAGCAGTACTTC.

The rearrangement links TRBV6-2 or TRBV6-3 to TRBJ2-3; D uncertain. The CDR3 has 15 residues. Germline V lookup: CDR1 MNHEY, CDR2 SVGEGT. The ends were cut back, 0 bases at V and 2 bases at J, with 9 bases in the middle. CDR3 loop: CASSYSPTNTDTQYF. DNA of the CDR3: TGTGCCAGCAGTTACTCCCCGACAAACACAGATACGCAGTATTTT.

The V gene is TRBV2, the J gene TRBJ2-3; the match to TRBD2 covers 12 bases. Germline CDR1 is SNHLY and CDR2 is FYNNEI. V dropped 6 bases and J dropped 5; count of bases not matched to a gene: 9. The CDR3 is 16 amino acids. CDR3 sequence (DNA): TGTGCCAGCAGCGTAACCCTAGCGGGGGGGCTAGATACGCAGTATTTT. This translates into CASSVTLAGGLDTQYF.

This clone was found once. The chain joins TRBV11-2 to TRBJ2-5, with TRBD1 matching over 7 bases. The germline CDR1 and CDR2 sequences are SGHAT and FQNNGV. V lost 5 bases to trimming and J lost 7 bases; unmatched junction nucleotides: 13. CDR3 size: 15 residues. In nucleotides, the CDR3 is TGTGCCAGCAGCAACCGGGACAGAAGTTCGCGGACCCAGTACTTC. As protein: CASSNRDRSSRTQYF.

The V gene is TRBV18, the J gene TRBJ1-3; D gene ambiguous. V gave up 3 bases and J gave up 0 bases, with 15 bases separating them. Germline V gene lookup returns CDR1 KGHSH and CDR2 LQKENI. The length of the CDR3 is 17 residues. The CDR3 nucleotides are TGTGCCAGCTCACCGGGCATCAAAAGGATCTCTGGAAACACCATATATTTT. Translated: CASSPGIKRISGNTIYF.

The table lists this clone with a few counts. V is TRBV5-1 and J is TRBJ2-7, with a possible D match to TRBD1 (6 bases). V was pared by 0 bases and J by 2 bases, with 9 bases between. Germline assignment: CDR1 SGHRS and CDR2 YFSETQ. This CDR3 has 14 residues. The DNA of the CDR3 is TGCGCCAGCAGCTTGGGACAGGTCCCCTACGAGCAGTACTTC. Translating it yields CASSLGQVPYEQYF.

This chain links TRBV30 with TRBJ1-6; D unresolved. This CDR3 is built from 13 residues. V lost 3 bases and J 7 bases, leaving 10 bases between the germline ends. CDR1 and CDR2 (germline): GTSNPN, SVGIG (reference sequence). The CDR3 reads CAWSVDANSPLHF. The CDR3 nucleotides are TGTGCCTGGAGCGTAGATGCCAATTCACCCCTCCACTTT.

CDR3 coding DNA: TGTGCCAGCAGCCAAGATTATGGCTCCGGGACACCGACCAACACTGAAGCTTTCTTT. Translation gives CASSQDYGSGTPTNTEAFF. The rearrangement links TRBV4-2 to TRBJ1-1, with D possibly matching TRBD1 (6 bases). V gave up 0 bases and J gave up 2 bases, with 22 bases separating them. Germline CDR1 is LGHNA and CDR2 is YNFKEQ. This CDR3 has 19 amino acids.

This chain joins TRBV9 and TRBJ1-5; 8 nucleotides align to TRBD1. CDR3 length: 14 residues. Germline CDR1 reads SGDLS; CDR2 reads YYNGEE. With V trimmed by 3 bases and J by 6 bases, 5 bases remained unmatched. CDR3 sequence (DNA): TGTGCCAGCAGCGGGGGGACAGGATTTCAGCCCCAGCATTTT. Protein: CASSGGTGFQPQHF.

The chain carries TRBV7-3 and TRBJ1-2; D remains unclear. The V gene lost 6 bases and the J gene lost 8 bases, with 10 bases spanning the gap. The germline CDR1 and CDR2 sequences are SGHTA and FQGTGA. The CDR3 spans 11 residues. The CDR3 region is CASRPPTGYTF. The DNA of the CDR3 is TGTGCCAGCAGGCCCCCCACAGGCTACACCTTC.